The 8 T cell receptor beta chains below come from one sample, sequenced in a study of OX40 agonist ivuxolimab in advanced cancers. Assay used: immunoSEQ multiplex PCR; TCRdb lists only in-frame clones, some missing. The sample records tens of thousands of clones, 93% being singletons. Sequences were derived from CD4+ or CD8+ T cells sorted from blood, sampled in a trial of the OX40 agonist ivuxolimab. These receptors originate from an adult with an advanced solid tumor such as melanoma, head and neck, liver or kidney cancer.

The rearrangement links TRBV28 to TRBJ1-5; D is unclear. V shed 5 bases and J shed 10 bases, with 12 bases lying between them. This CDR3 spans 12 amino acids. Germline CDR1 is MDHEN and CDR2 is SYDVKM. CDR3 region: CASSRRTRPQHF. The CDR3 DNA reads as TGTGCCAGCAGTAGACGCACCCGCCCCCAGCATTTT.

The CDR3 spells CASSLGLAGGFTDTQYF. Here the CDR3 DNA reads TGTGCCAGCAGCTTAGGACTAGCGGGAGGGTTCACAGATACGCAGTATTTT. The chain links TRBV5-6 to TRBJ2-3, with 15 bases fitting TRBD2. V was pared by 2 bases and J by 2 bases, with 3 bases of the junction left unmatched. This CDR3 is 17 amino acids long. The V gene's germline CDR1 is SGHDT and CDR2 YYEEEE.

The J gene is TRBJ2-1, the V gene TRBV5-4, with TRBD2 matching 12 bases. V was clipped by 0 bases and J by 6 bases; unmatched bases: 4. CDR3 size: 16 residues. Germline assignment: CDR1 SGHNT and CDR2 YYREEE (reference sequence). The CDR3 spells CASSLGLAGGFNEQFF. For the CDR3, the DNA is TGTGCCAGCAGCTTGGGGCTAGCGGGAGGGTTCAATGAGCAGTTCTTC.

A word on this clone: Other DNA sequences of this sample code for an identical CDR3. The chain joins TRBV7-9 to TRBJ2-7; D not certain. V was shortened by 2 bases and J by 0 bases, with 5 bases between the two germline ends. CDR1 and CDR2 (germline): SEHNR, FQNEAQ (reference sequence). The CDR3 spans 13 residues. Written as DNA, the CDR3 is TGTGCCAGCAGCTTACCAGGCTCCTACGAGCAGTACTTC. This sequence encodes CASSLPGSYEQYF.

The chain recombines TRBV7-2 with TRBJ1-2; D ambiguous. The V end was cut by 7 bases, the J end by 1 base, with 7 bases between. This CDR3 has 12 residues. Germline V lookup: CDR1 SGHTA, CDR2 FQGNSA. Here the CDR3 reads CASTWNNYGYTF. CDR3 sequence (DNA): TGTGCCAGCACGTGGAATAACTATGGCTACACCTTC.

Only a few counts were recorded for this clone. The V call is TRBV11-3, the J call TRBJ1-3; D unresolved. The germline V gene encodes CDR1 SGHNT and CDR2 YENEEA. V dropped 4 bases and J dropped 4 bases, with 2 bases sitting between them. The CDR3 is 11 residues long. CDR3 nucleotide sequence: TGTGCCAGCAGCTCGGGAAACACCATATATTTT. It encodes CASSSGNTIYF.

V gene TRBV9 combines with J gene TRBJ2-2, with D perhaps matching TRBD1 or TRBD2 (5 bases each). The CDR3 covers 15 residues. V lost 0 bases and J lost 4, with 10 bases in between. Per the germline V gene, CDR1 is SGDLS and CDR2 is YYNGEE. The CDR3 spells CASSVVSGGTGELFF. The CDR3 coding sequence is TGTGCCAGCAGCGTAGTGAGTGGGGGCACCGGGGAGCTGTTTTTT.

The CDR3 region has the DNA TGTGCCAGCAGTCCCGGGACAGGGGTCATGGGAAGAGCTTTCTTT. This gives the protein CASSPGTGVMGRAFF. This chain uses TRBV28 with TRBJ1-1, with 10 bases lining up with TRBD1. This CDR3 region has 15 residues. V dropped 5 bases and J dropped 10; count of bases not matched to a gene: 13. Per germline, CDR1 MDHEN and CDR2 SYDVKM.